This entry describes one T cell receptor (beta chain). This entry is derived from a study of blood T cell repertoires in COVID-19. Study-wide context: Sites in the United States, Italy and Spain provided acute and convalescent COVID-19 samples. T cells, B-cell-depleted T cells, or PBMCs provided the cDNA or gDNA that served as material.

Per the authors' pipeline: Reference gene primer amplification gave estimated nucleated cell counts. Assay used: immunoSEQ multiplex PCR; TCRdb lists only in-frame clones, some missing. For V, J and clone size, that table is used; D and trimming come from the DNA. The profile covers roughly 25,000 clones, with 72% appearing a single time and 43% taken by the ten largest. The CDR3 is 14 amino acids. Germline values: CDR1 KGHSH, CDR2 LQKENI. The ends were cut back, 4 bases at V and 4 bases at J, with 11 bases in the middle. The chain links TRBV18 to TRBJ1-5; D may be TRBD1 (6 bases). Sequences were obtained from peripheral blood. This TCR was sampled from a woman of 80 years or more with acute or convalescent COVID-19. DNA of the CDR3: TGTGCCAGCTCACGTACAGGGCCTAATCAGCCCCAGCATTTT. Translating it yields CASSRTGPNQPQHF.